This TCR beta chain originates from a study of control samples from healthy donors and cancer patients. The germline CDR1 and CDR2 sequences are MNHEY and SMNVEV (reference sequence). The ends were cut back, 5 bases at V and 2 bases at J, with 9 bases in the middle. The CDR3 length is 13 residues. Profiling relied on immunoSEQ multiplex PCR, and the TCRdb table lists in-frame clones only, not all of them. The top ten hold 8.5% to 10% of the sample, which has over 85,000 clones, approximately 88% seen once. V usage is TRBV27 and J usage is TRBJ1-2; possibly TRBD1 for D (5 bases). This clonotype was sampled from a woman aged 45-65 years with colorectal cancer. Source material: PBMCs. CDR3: CASSSGGNYGYTF. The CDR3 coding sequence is TGTGCCAGCAGTAGCGGGGGGAACTATGGCTACACCTTC.